This T cell receptor (beta chain) stems from a study of OX40 agonist ivuxolimab in advanced cancers. Profiling relied on immunoSEQ multiplex PCR, and the TCRdb table lists in-frame clones only, not all of them. This sample yields 50,000 to 70,000 clones, of which around 84% are seen a single time; about 2.2% belongs to the top ten. Germline values: CDR1 MDHEN, CDR2 SYDVKM. This CDR3 spans 12 amino acids. Trimming pared 5 bases from V and 4 bases from J, leaving 8 bases between. Systemic immunosuppression or autoimmune disease history was grounds to exclude patients. Blood got drawn at baseline, again on cycle 4 day 1, and then on cycle 7 day 1.

V is TRBV28 and J is TRBJ1-2; D remains unclear. This TCR derives from an adult with an advanced solid tumor such as melanoma, head and neck, liver or kidney cancer. This material consisted of CD4+ or CD8+ T cells sorted from blood, taken in a trial of the OX40 agonist ivuxolimab. CDR3 nucleotides: TGTGCCAGCAGTCCCAGTTTCTATGGCTACACCTTC. It yields the protein CASSPSFYGYTF.